This TCR beta chain was captured by sequencing in a study of T cell repertoires in ileal Crohn's disease (dated by TCRdb to between 2018 and 2021). General notes on the study: The median duration of disease was approximately 7.9 years, and at the time of surgery less than 40% of patients were active smokers. A Rutgeerts score higher than i0 was the definition used for endoscopic postoperative recurrence. Biopsies taken from the inflamed portion of the ileum in the surgical resection specimen were designated as M0 samples. Roughly 550 nanograms of biopsy DNA per sample were submitted for commercial TCRB immunosequencing. TCR repertoire analysis was done in some 55 Crohn's disease patients from a prospective multicentre cohort. Running in parallel with the study was a multicentre cohort set up to find predictors of early endoscopic recurrence following ileocolonic resection. Postoperative therapy was given to about half of the patients, with thiopurines administered to about a dozen patients and anti-TNF agents administered to 18 patients. A total of about 170 mucosal samples from approximately 57 patients were sequenced, collected from several sites on the surgical specimen and at postoperative endoscopy. Surgery was performed for a complication in all patients, with stricturing disease in roughly 60% and penetrating disease in around 40%.

The investigation overall reported the following: A significantly higher proportion of clonal expansions was observed in active smokers at surgery than in non-smokers (roughly 27% vs 19%, p=0.02). Mucosal CD4 and CD8 T cells were sorted and sequenced only in a subgroup of patients, the size of which was not stated. Sorted CD8 T cells carried more high-frequency clones than CD4 T cells, suggesting mucosal expansions were mainly CD8. Higher high-frequency clone percentages at surgery were associated with endoscopic recurrence; all patients with clonality above 26.8% (18/57) had recurrence.

The junction shows trimming of 7 bases on V and 4 bases on J, plus 15 bases between the germline ends. Including the terminal cysteine and phenylalanine, the CDR3 comprises 14 residues. The read is trimmed to its CDR3 DNA, 42 bases read in frame from base 1. Based on the germline V gene, the CDR1 and CDR2 sequences are SGHRS and YFSETQ. In light of the paper, this sample's time point label describes: inflamed ileum from the surgical specimen. Eligible patients were adults with ileal or ileocolonic Crohn's disease who had an indication for ileocolonic resection. Whole ileal mucosal biopsies were kept frozen at -80 degrees C prior to DNA extraction. Genomic DNA was isolated from frozen whole biopsies using a TRizol-based method, and the DNA was quantified with a NanoDrop 2000 spectrophotometer. With respect to this clone: No antigen is known for it. The input lacks base qualities; no much larger clone sits a single base away.

Library preparation employed the immunoSEQ multiplex PCR assay. Adaptive Biotechnology amplified CDR3 regions from genomic DNA with a two-step multiplex PCR that controlled for amplification bias. In the first PCR, primers covered every V and J gene segment, and in the second PCR, barcodes and Illumina adapters were added. An Illumina instrument was used to sequence the CDR3 libraries. The authors processed their data as follows. The analysis drew on both the pipelines supplied by the vendor and custom analysis of the raw data in R/Bioconductor running R version 3.3.0. Clonality, which ranges from 0 to 1, was calculated as the inverse of the normalised Shannon entropy across all productive clones. High-frequency clones were defined as the share of the repertoire taken up by the top 100 clones, keeping only clones that passed a 95% confidence test. Repertoire diversity was measured with the Simpson index, and overlap between samples was measured with the Morisita-Horn index. What TCRdb holds here is the immuneACCESS table cut down to in-frame rearrangements. Part of the clones is not present; checked against another copy, under half of the missing clones reflect an unresolved V gene, and the others are unexplained. V, J and clone size are taken as reported in that table, and D and trimming were inferred from the DNA itself. For this sample there are approximately 5,100 clones; 80% appear just once. The ten top clones hold 42% of the sample.

Here the chain combines TRBV5-1 and TRBJ1-3, with a tentative D gene TRBD1 over 6 matching bases. Sequencing was carried out using ileal tissue. This sequence was found in an adult with Crohn's disease. The DNA sequence is TGCGCCAGCGGGGATACAGGGTCGGGAAACACCATATATTTT. Translated, it reads CASGDTGSGNTIYF.